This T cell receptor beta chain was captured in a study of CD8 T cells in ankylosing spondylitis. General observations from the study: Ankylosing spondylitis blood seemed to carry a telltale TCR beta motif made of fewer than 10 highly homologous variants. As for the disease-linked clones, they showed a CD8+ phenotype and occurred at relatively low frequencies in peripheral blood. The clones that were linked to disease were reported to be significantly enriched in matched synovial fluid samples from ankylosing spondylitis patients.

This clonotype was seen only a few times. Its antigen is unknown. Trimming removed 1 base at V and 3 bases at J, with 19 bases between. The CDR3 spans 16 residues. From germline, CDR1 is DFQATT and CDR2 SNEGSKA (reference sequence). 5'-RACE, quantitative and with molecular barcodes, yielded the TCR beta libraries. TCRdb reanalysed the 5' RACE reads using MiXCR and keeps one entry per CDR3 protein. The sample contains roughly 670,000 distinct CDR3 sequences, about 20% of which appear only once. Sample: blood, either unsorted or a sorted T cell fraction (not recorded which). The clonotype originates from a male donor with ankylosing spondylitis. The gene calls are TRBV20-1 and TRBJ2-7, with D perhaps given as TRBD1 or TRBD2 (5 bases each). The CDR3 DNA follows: TGCAGTGCTAGAGGCGTGGGGACGGGATACGGCTACGAGCAGTACTTC. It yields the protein CSARGVGTGYGYEQYF.